The sequence of this T cell receptor beta chain was determined in a study of blood T cell repertoires in COVID-19. For the study at large: Whether acute or convalescent, the COVID-19 samples came from the United States, Italy and Spain. PBMCs, B-cell-depleted T cells, or T cells were the source of the cDNA or gDNA that made up the material.

As handled by the study authors: Reference gene primer amplification yielded estimated nucleated cell counts. Profiled with immunoSEQ multiplex PCR; TCRdb holds only in-frame clones, not every one. V and J calls and clone size are given by that table; D and trimming were obtained from the DNA. The sample has 250,000 to 350,000 clones, 70% to 85% seen once. Trimming shortened V by 2 bases and J by 8 bases, and 12 bases separated the two germline ends. The CDR3 has 13 residues. A Seattle source enrolled patients during active infection and followed them longitudinally. This clone was seen more than once but under ten times.

This clonotype was obtained from a human donor with COVID-19, enrolled during active disease. The donor label of this sample is uncertain. The V gene is TRBV12-3 or TRBV12-4, the J gene TRBJ1-2; possible D gene TRBD1, 6 bases. Sequenced sample: peripheral blood. CDR3 residues: CASSLSGGRGYTF. The CDR3 bases are TGTGCCAGCAGTTTATCGGGGGGCCGAGGCTACACCTTC.